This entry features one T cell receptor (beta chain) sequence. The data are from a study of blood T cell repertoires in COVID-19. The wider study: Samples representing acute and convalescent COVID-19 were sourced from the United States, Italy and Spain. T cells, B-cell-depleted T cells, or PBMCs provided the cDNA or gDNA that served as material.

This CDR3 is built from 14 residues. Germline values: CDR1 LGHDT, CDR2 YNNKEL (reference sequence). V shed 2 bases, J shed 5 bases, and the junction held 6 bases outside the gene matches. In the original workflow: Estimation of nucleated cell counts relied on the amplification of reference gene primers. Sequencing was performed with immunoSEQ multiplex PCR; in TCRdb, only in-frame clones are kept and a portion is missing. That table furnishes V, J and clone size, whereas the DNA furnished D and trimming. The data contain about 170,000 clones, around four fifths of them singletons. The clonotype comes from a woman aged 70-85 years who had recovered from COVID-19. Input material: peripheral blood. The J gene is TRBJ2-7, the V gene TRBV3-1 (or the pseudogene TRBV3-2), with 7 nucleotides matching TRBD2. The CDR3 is CASSQRGGSNEQYF. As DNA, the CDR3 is TGTGCCAGCAGCCAACGAGGCGGGAGTAACGAGCAGTACTTC.